This T cell receptor beta chain was found in a study of a mutant IDH1 vaccine in newly diagnosed glioma. Study outcomes and limitations: Pseudoprogression looked unconnected to shifts in top peripheral T cell clonotypes.

TCRdb's copy holds only in-frame clones and misses some; the assay was immunoSEQ multiplex PCR. Counted here are about 86,000 clones, 75% to 85% occurring once; the ten biggest clones make up approximately 2%. As concerns this clone: Its antigen is unidentified.

Sample time point: week 23, last vaccination. Doses consisted of 300 ug of mutant IDH1 20-mer peptide each, paired with topical imiquimod. Germline V CDR1 and CDR2: MNHEY, SVGAGI. The CDR3 spans 13 residues. The V end was cut by 6 bases, the J end by 3 bases, with 12 bases between. The specimen comprised PBMCs, sampled from a glioma patient whose treatment included an IDH1 peptide vaccine. The chain carries TRBV6-5 and TRBJ2-7, with D perhaps matching TRBD1 (5 bases). This clonotype was sampled from a man younger than 45 with glioma. Some clones in this sample may be carry-over from other donors' samples. The CDR3 bases are TGTGCCAGCAGACCGACAGACCACTACGAGCAGTACTTC. As protein: CASRPTDHYEQYF.